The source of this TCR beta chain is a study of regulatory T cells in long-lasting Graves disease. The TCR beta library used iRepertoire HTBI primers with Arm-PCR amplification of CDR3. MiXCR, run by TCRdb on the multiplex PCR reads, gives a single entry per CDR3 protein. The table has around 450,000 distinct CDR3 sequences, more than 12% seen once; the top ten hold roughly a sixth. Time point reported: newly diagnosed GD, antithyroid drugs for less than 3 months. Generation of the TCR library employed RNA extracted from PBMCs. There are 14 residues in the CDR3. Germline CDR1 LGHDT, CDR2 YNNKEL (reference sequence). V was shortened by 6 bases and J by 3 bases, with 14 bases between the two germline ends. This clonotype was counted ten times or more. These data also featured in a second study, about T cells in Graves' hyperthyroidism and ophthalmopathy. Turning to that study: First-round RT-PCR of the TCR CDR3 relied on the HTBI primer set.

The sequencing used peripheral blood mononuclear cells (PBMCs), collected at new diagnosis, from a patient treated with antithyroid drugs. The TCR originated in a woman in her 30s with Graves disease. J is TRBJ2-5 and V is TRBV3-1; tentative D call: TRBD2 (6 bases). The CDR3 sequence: CASSPMIAEETQYF. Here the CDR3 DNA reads TGTGCCAGCAGTCCGATGATAGCGGAAGAGACCCAGTACTTC.